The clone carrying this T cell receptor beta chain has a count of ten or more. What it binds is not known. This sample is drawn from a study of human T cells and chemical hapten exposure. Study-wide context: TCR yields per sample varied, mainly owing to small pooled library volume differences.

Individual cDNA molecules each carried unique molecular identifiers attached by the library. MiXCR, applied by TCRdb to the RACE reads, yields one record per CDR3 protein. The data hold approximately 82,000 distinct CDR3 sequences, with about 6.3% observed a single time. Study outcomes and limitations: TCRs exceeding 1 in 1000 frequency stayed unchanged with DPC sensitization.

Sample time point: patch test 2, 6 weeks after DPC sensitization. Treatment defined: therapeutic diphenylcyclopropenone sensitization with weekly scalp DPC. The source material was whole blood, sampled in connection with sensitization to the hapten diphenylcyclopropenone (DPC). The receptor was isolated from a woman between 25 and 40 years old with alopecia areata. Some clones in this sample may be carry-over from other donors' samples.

The CDR3 is CASRPVSTLQPQHF. CDR3 bases: TGTGCCAGCAGACCCGTCAGTACGCTTCAGCCCCAGCATTTT. The chain combines TRBV6-6 with TRBJ1-5; D is unresolved. V was shortened by 6 bases and J by 6 bases, with 15 bases between the two germline ends. The CDR3 contains 14 residues. Looked up from germline, CDR1 is MNHNY and CDR2 is SVGAGI (reference sequence).